The clone carrying this T cell receptor (beta chain) came up once. CDR3 size: 15 residues. V lost 6 bases to trimming and J lost 4 bases; unmatched junction nucleotides: 12. In germline, CDR1 is LGHDT, CDR2 YNNKEL (reference sequence). This record comes from a study of blood T cell repertoires in COVID-19. Study overall: Acute and convalescent COVID-19 samples came from the United States, Italy and Spain.

Under the authors' procedure: Estimation of nucleated cell counts relied on the amplification of reference gene primers. Using immunoSEQ multiplex PCR, the repertoire was profiled, and TCRdb retains in-frame clones only, with some absent. The V and J calls and clone size come from that table; D and trimming were worked out from the DNA. The repertoire holds 150,000 or so clones, with 70% to 85% as singletons. This sequence originates from a woman aged 55-70 years with acute or convalescent COVID-19. Sequenced input: peripheral blood. The chain has TRBV3-1 (or the pseudogene TRBV3-2) and TRBJ2-7; TRBD2 matches at 7 bases. DNA for the CDR3: TGTGCCAGCAGTCGCCCCGGGACTAACTCGTACGAGCAGTACTTC. Translation: CASSRPGTNSYEQYF.